This entry lists 24 T cell receptor beta chains sequenced from one sample in a study of cytomegalovirus exposure and HLA in healthy donors. The PCR had 60 Vbeta and 13 Jbeta primers. Method: immunoSEQ multiplex PCR; TCRdb's copy keeps in-frame clones and lacks some. This sample has some 190,000 clones; more than 70% occur once, and the top ten carry about 1.1%. What was sequenced was PBMCs. These receptors all come from a woman between 35 and 50 years old in good health and CMV-seronegative.

V gene TRBV30 combines with J gene TRBJ2-2; no clear D. The CDR3 is 12 amino acids. Trimming shortened V by 2 bases and J by 6 bases, and 7 bases separated the two germline ends. Per the germline V gene, CDR1 is GTSNPN and CDR2 is SVGIG (reference sequence). CDR3 sequence reads: CAWSLHSGELFF. The CDR3 DNA reads as TGTGCCTGGAGTTTGCACTCCGGGGAGCTGTTTTTT.

V usage is TRBV18 and J usage is TRBJ2-2; possibly TRBD1 for D (6 bases). Trimming cost V 3 bases and J 6 bases, with 14 bases left between them. Germline V gives CDR1 KGHSH, CDR2 LQKENI. This CDR3 comprises 15 residues. The CDR3 nucleotides are TGTGCCAGCTCACCTTTAACAGGGTCAGCCGGGGAGCTGTTTTTT. Translation gives CASSPLTGSAGELFF. Combining the CDR3 with reference TRBV18 and TRBJ2-2 gives the whole variable domain NAGVMQNPRHLVRRRGQEARLRCSPMKGHSHVYWYRQLPEEGLKFMVYLQKENIIDESGMPKERFSAEFPKEGPSILRIQQVVRGDSAAYFCASSPLTGSAGELFFGEGSRLTVL.

V usage is TRBV13 and J usage is TRBJ2-1; the D gene is possibly TRBD2 (5 bases). The germline V gene has CDR1 PRHDT and CDR2 FYEKMQ (reference sequence). The CDR3 covers 17 residues. Trimming removed 5 bases from V and 0 bases from J, with 17 bases in between. CDR3 nucleotide sequence: TGTGCCAGCAGCCCCTGGGCGGGCCCAGGCTCCTACAATGAGCAGTTCTTC. As protein: CASSPWAGPGSYNEQFF.

This clone was recorded only once. In nucleotides, the CDR3 is TGTGCCAGCAGCGACGGGACTAGTGAGGATACGCAGTATTTT. Amino acids: CASSDGTSEDTQYF. The rearrangement links TRBV9 to TRBJ2-3; 8 nucleotides match TRBD2. The CDR3 contains 14 residues. Germline V gene lookup returns CDR1 SGDLS and CDR2 YYNGEE. V lost 3 bases and J lost 6; bases outside the gene matches: 6.

The V and J genes are TRBV7-2 and TRBJ2-3; TRBD2 matches at 10 bases. Germline trimming cut 2 bases from V and 5 bases from J; bases unmatched to any gene: 4. This CDR3 contains 15 residues. Germline values: CDR1 SGHTA, CDR2 FQGNSA. CDR3 loop: CASSLLAGEVDTQYF. In nucleotides, the CDR3 is TGTGCCAGCAGCTTACTAGCGGGAGAGGTAGATACGCAGTATTTT. The full variable domain, its missing parts supplied by reference TRBV7-2 and TRBJ2-3, is GAGVSQSPSNKVTEKGKDVELRCDPISGHTALYWYRQSLGQGLEFLIYFQGNSAPDKSGLPSDRFSAERTGGSVSTLTIQRTQQEDSAVYLCASSLLAGEVDTQYFGPGTRLTVL.

This chain connects TRBV19 to TRBJ2-3, with D possibly TRBD1 on 6 matching bases. Germline CDR1 and CDR2: LNHDA and SQIVND (reference sequence). V lost 6 bases to trimming and J lost 2 bases, with 12 bases between them. The CDR3 consists of 14 residues. This CDR3 is CASRSGHYTDTQYF. DNA of the CDR3: TGTGCCAGTAGGTCGGGACATTACACAGATACGCAGTATTTT.

The chain joins TRBV6-6 to TRBJ1-2, with TRBD1 matching 10 bases. The CDR3 has 16 amino acids. V lost 2 bases, J lost 8 bases, and 11 bases stayed unmatched. From germline, CDR1 is MNHNY and CDR2 SVGAGI (reference sequence). This CDR3 is CASSYPWGTGDRGYTF. Written as DNA, the CDR3 is TGTGCCAGCAGTTACCCGTGGGGGACAGGGGACCGGGGCTACACCTTC.

This chain links TRBV5-5 with TRBJ2-7, with D possibly matching TRBD2 (6 bases). V was trimmed by 2 bases and J by 4 bases, leaving 19 bases between them. The CDR3 extends over 16 amino acids. The germline V gene has CDR1 SGHKS and CDR2 YYEKEE (reference sequence). The CDR3 DNA sequence: TGTGCCAGCAGCTTTTCTTCGGGGGAGCCAATTTACGAGCAGTACTTC. It codes for CASSFSSGEPIYEQYF.

Notes on this clone: Other DNA sequences in the sample encode the same CDR3. DNA for the CDR3: TGTGCCAGCAGTGAACAGGGGGCAGGAGAGACCCAGTACTTC. It specifies CASSEQGAGETQYF. The chain employs TRBV6-1 and TRBJ2-5, with 8 bases matching TRBD1. The length of the CDR3 is 14 residues. The V and J ends lost 2 bases and 4 bases, in that order; junction bases with no gene match: 3. Germline CDR1 and CDR2: MNHNS and SASEGT.

About this clone: Other DNA sequences within the sample encode an identical CDR3. This sequence joins TRBV6-1 and TRBJ1-1, with D possibly matching TRBD1 (5 bases). The CDR3 consists of 11 residues. Germline V gene sequence: CDR1 MNHNS, CDR2 SASEGT. Trimming took 9 bases from V and 1 from J, leaving 6 bases between them. This CDR3 is CASRGNTEAFF. The CDR3 DNA reads as TGTGCCAGTAGGGGGAACACTGAAGCTTTCTTT.

The chain is built from TRBV7-9 and TRBJ2-1; TRBD1 agrees at 11 bases. The V gene end was trimmed by 5 bases and the J gene end by 4 bases; junction bases not matched to a gene: 10. Germline loops: CDR1 SEHNR, CDR2 FQNEAQ (reference sequence). The CDR3 is 17 residues long. DNA of the CDR3: TGTGCCAGCAGCCCTACGTTTGGGACAGGGGGGTACAATGAGCAGTTCTTC. This encodes CASSPTFGTGGYNEQFF.

V gene TRBV19 combines with J gene TRBJ1-3; 8 nucleotides align to TRBD1. The CDR3 totals 14 residues. Germline values: CDR1 LNHDA, CDR2 SQIVND (reference sequence). V lost 6 bases and J lost 2; bases outside the gene matches: 3. Here the CDR3 reads CASRRGQAGNTIYF. The CDR3 DNA reads as TGTGCCAGTAGGAGGGGACAGGCTGGAAACACCATATATTTT.

There are a few counts of this clone. The rearrangement links TRBV19 to TRBJ2-5, with 9 bases identical to TRBD1. The germline V gene encodes CDR1 LNHDA and CDR2 SQIVND (reference sequence). V shed 7 bases, J shed 1 base, and the junction held 4 bases outside the gene matches. The CDR3 has 14 amino acids. This CDR3 is CASTPGQGQETQYF. The CDR3 coding sequence is TGTGCCAGTACCCCGGGACAGGGCCAAGAGACCCAGTACTTC.

The J gene is TRBJ1-1, the V gene TRBV5-5, with 9 bases matching TRBD1. CDR3 length: 14 residues. Germline CDR1 is SGHKS and CDR2 is YYEKEE (reference sequence). The junction had 3 bases not matched to a gene; V was cut back by 3 bases and J by 3 bases. The CDR3 region has the DNA TGTGCCAGCAGCTGGACAGGGGCGGACACTGAAGCTTTCTTT. This sequence encodes CASSWTGADTEAFF.

This clone was seen a single time. In the same sample, other DNA sequences code for this CDR3. The V call is TRBV7-2, the J call TRBJ2-3; D is unresolved. V was trimmed by 4 bases and J by 2 bases, leaving 4 bases between them. Germline CDR1 reads SGHTA; CDR2 reads FQGNSA. CDR3 length equals 12 residues. The CDR3 reads CASSSNTDTQYF. In DNA form, the CDR3 reads TGTGCCAGCAGCTCAAACACAGATACGCAGTATTTT.

The chain employs TRBV19 and TRBJ1-5; the D gene is possibly TRBD1 (6 bases). Germline V gene lookup returns CDR1 LNHDA and CDR2 SQIVND (reference sequence). This CDR3 is 13 amino acids long. The ends were cut back, 7 bases at V and 4 bases at J, with 11 bases in the middle. The CDR3 sequence: CASKTGWNQPQHF. As DNA, the CDR3 is TGTGCCAGTAAAACAGGGTGGAATCAGCCCCAGCATTTT.

The chain is built from TRBV6-5 and TRBJ1-1; TRBD1 is a possible D gene (6 bases). The V end was cut by 1 base, the J end by 2 bases, with 14 bases between. CDR1 is MNHEY, CDR2 SVGAGI, per germline. The CDR3 is 16 residues long. CDR3 sequence: CASSYYRTAFNTEAFF. The CDR3 DNA follows: TGTGCCAGCAGTTACTACCGGACAGCCTTCAACACTGAAGCTTTCTTT.

The chain combines TRBV19 with TRBJ1-1; TRBD1 aligns across 7 bases. The CDR3 spans 14 residues. V trimming: 5 bases; J trimming: 3 bases; junction bases outside the gene matches: 6. Per germline, CDR1 LNHDA and CDR2 SQIVND (reference sequence). The DNA for the CDR3 is TGTGCCAGTAGTGTTACAGGGGTAGACACTGAAGCTTTCTTT. This sequence encodes CASSVTGVDTEAFF.

The CDR3 DNA reads as TGCGCCAGCAGCTTGGGACAGGGGGTTTACACTGAAGCTTTCTTT. Encoded protein: CASSLGQGVYTEAFF. The chain combines TRBV5-1 with TRBJ1-1, with TRBD1 matching 9 bases. The CDR3 totals 15 residues. The J segment lost 3 bases and the V segment lost 0 bases, leaving 3 bases of the junction unmatched. Looked up from germline, CDR1 is SGHRS and CDR2 is YFSETQ.

J is TRBJ2-2 and V is TRBV11-2; TRBD1 aligns across 9 bases. J gave up 1 base and V 6 bases, and 9 bases lay outside the gene matches. Per the germline V gene, CDR1 is SGHAT and CDR2 is FQNNGV. The CDR3 covers 17 residues. CDR3 sequence reads: CASSPGPGQGNTGELFF. CDR3 nucleotide sequence: TGTGCCAGCAGTCCAGGTCCGGGACAGGGGAACACCGGGGAGCTGTTTTTT.

The chain couples TRBV4-1 to TRBJ1-5; D call uncertain. Per the germline V gene, CDR1 is MGHRA and CDR2 is YSYEKL. V was cut by 0 bases and J by 4 bases, with 13 bases left in between. This CDR3 spans 16 amino acids. CDR3 sequence: CASSQEGSGRNQPQHF. The CDR3 bases are TGCGCCAGCAGCCAAGAAGGTAGCGGCAGAAATCAGCCCCAGCATTTT.

The chain employs TRBV7-9 and TRBJ1-1, with D tentatively TRBD1 (6 bases). There are 12 residues in the CDR3. CDR1 and CDR2 from the germline V gene are SEHNR and FQNEAQ (reference sequence). Trimming cost V 3 bases and J 11 bases, with 13 bases left between them. CDR3 sequence: CASSFRQVGAFF. The DNA of the CDR3 is TGTGCCAGCAGCTTCCGACAGGTCGGGGCTTTCTTT. Using reference TRBV7-9 and TRBJ1-1 for the parts outside the CDR3, the full variable domain is DTGVSQNPRHKITKRGQNVTFRCDPISEHNRLYWYRQTLGQGPEFLTYFQNEAQLEKSRLLSDRFSAERPKGSFSTLEIQRTEQGDSAMYLCASSFRQVGAFFGQGTRLTVV.

The rearrangement links TRBV6-4 to TRBJ1-2; 7 bases agree with TRBD1. CDR1 is MRHNA, CDR2 SNTAGT, per germline. Trimming cost V 5 bases and J 7 bases; bases outside gene matches: 13. CDR3 length equals 15 residues. The CDR3 DNA reads as TGTGCCAGCAGTAACGTAGGGGGCGAGGTTTCTGGCTACACCTTC. As protein: CASSNVGGEVSGYTF.

CDR3 nucleotides: TGCAGCGCTCAGACTAGCGGGGATGGGAATGAGCAGTTCTTC. This gives the protein CSAQTSGDGNEQFF. The chain couples TRBV29-1 to TRBJ2-1; TRBD2 aligns across 11 bases. V was clipped by 7 bases and J by 7 bases; unmatched bases: 9. In germline, CDR1 is SQVTM, CDR2 ANQGSEA. CDR3 size: 14 residues.